The 18 T cell receptor beta chains given below trace back to one sample, sequenced in a study of CD8 T cells in ankylosing spondylitis. TCRdb ran MiXCR on the 5' RACE reads and lists one entry per CDR3 protein. The table has about 33,000 distinct CDR3 sequences, approximately 15% seen once. Specimen: blood. All receptors come from a male donor with ankylosing spondylitis or in good health (not recorded which).

The chain joins TRBV29-1 to TRBJ2-5; no clear D gene. Per the germline V gene, CDR1 is SQVTM and CDR2 is ANQGSEA. Trimming removed 7 bases at V and 5 bases at J, with 11 bases between. The CDR3 sequence is 11 residues long. CDR3 protein: CSAPVGETQYF. Written as DNA, the CDR3 is TGCAGCGCCCCTGTGGGGGAGACCCAGTACTTC.

This clonotype appeared a few times. The rearrangement uses TRBV2 and TRBJ2-1; 11 nucleotides align to TRBD2. Germline V gene data show CDR1 as SNHLY and CDR2 as FYNNEI. Trimming took 6 bases from V and 7 from J; bases not matched to a gene: 5. This CDR3 spans 14 amino acids. CDR3 DNA: TGTGCCAGCAGCAATAGCGGGAGGGGGAATGAGCAGTTCTTC. Protein product: CASSNSGRGNEQFF. The full variable domain, rest sourced from reference TRBV2 and TRBJ2-1, is EPEVTQTPSHQVTQMGQEVILRCVPISNHLYFYWYRQILGQKVEFLVSFYNNEISEKSEIFDDQFSVERPDGSNFTLKIRSTKLEDSAMYFCASSNSGRGNEQFFGPGTRLTVL.

This chain connects TRBV7-9 to TRBJ2-3, with D tentatively TRBD1 (7 bases). Germline V gene sequence: CDR1 SEHNR, CDR2 FQNEAQ (reference sequence). Trimming stripped 4 bases from V and 9 bases from J, with 14 bases between. This CDR3 comprises 13 residues. As DNA, the CDR3 is TGTGCCAGCAGCTACAATCAGGGGGGCACGCAGTATTTT. It translates to CASSYNQGGTQYF.

V is TRBV27 and J is TRBJ2-3, with 11 bases matching TRBD2. Germline CDR1 MNHEY, CDR2 SMNVEV (reference sequence). The CDR3 totals 15 residues. V gave up 5 bases and J gave up 8 bases; unmatched junction bases: 9. DNA of the CDR3: TGTGCCAGCAGTCCCGTAGCGGGGGGGCCGGTTACGCAGTATTTT. Its translation is CASSPVAGGPVTQYF.

The chain joins TRBV5-1 to TRBJ2-1; 12 nucleotides align to TRBD2. J gave up 4 bases and V 1 base, and 0 bases lay outside the gene matches. This CDR3 has 15 amino acids. Germline V gives CDR1 SGHRS, CDR2 YFSETQ. The CDR3 spells CASSLTSGGYNEQFF. CDR3 nucleotide sequence: TGCGCCAGCAGCTTGACTAGCGGGGGGTACAATGAGCAGTTCTTC.

This clonotype was observed at least ten times. The chain employs TRBV29-1 and TRBJ2-2; D unresolved. This CDR3 spans 15 amino acids. V was cut by 1 base and J by 2 bases, with 11 bases left in between. Germline assignment: CDR1 SQVTM and CDR2 ANQGSEA. The CDR3, as DNA: TGCAGCGTTGAAGGGTCAGCTAAAAACACCGGGGAGCTGTTTTTT. Its protein product is CSVEGSAKNTGELFF.

The chain employs TRBV11-2 and TRBJ2-7, with TRBD1 matching 7 bases. Germline CDR1 reads SGHAT; CDR2 reads FQNNGV. The CDR3 covers 13 residues. The J segment lost 3 bases and the V segment lost 5 bases, leaving 4 bases of the junction unmatched. The CDR3 nucleotides are TGTGCCAGCAGCCGGGACAGCGACTACGAGCAGTACGTC. It specifies CASSRDSDYEQYV.

In nucleotides, the CDR3 is TGTGCCAGCAGCTCCGGACTCCTCACACCCCTCCACTTT. Translated, it gives CASSSGLLTPLHF. V usage is TRBV5-5 and J usage is TRBJ1-6; no definite D call. The CDR3 has 13 amino acids. Germline V lookup: CDR1 SGHKS, CDR2 YYEKEE (reference sequence). Trimming cost V 3 bases and J 11 bases, with 12 bases left between them.

In this sample, this clonotype turned up a few times. This sequence joins TRBV6-1 and TRBJ1-2; D gene ambiguous. This CDR3 spans 12 amino acids. The V end was cut by 4 bases, the J end by 5 bases, with 8 bases between. Germline V lookup: CDR1 MNHNS, CDR2 SASEGT. For the CDR3, the DNA is TGTGCCAGCAGTGGACCCTCATATGGCTACACCTTC. It yields the protein CASSGPSYGYTF.

There are a few counts of this clonotype. The gene calls are TRBV5-1 and TRBJ1-2; a weak D match, TRBD1 (6 bases). CDR3 length equals 14 residues. V gave up 2 bases and J gave up 3 bases, with 11 bases separating them. Per germline, CDR1 SGHRS and CDR2 YFSETQ. DNA for the CDR3: TGCGCCAGCAGCTTAGCACCAGGGGACTATGGCTACACCTTC. This gives the protein CASSLAPGDYGYTF.

This clonotype was counted between two and nine times. This rearrangement joins TRBV28 to TRBJ2-1; D not certain. Per the germline V gene, CDR1 is MDHEN and CDR2 is SYDVKM. V was clipped by 1 base and J by 6 bases, with 4 bases between them. There are 12 residues in the CDR3. The CDR3 coding sequence is TGTGCCAGCAGTTTATCAGCCAATGAGCAGTTCTTC. Protein product: CASSLSANEQFF.

This chain joins TRBV7-8 and TRBJ2-1, with 8 bases identical to TRBD1. Germline values: CDR1 SGHVS, CDR2 FQNEAQ. The CDR3 spans 14 residues. V lost 2 bases to trimming and J lost 9 bases; unmatched junction nucleotides: 6. CDR3 residues: CASSLNRGAGEQFF. DNA of the CDR3: TGTGCCAGCAGCTTAAACAGGGGGGCCGGTGAGCAGTTCTTC. The complete variable domain, with remaining parts taken from reference TRBV7-8 and TRBJ2-1, reads GAGVSQSPRYKVAKRGQDVALRCDPISGHVSLFWYQQALGQGPEFLTYFQNEAQLDKSGLPSDRFFAERPEGSVSTLKIQRTQQEDSAVYLCASSLNRGAGEQFFGPGTRLTVL.

This chain links TRBV9 with TRBJ2-7; 8 bases are shared with TRBD2. Germline V gene lookup returns CDR1 SGDLS and CDR2 YYNGEE. The V gene end was trimmed by 4 bases and the J gene end by 2 bases; junction bases not matched to a gene: 11. This CDR3 contains 16 residues. Here the CDR3 reads CASSPRWGLEAYEQYF. The CDR3 coding sequence is TGTGCCAGCAGCCCTAGGTGGGGACTAGAAGCCTACGAGCAGTACTTC.

The rearrangement joins TRBV27 to TRBJ2-1; 10 nucleotides match TRBD2. Germline V gene lookup returns CDR1 MNHEY and CDR2 SMNVEV (reference sequence). The CDR3 has 16 amino acids. Unmatched junction bases numbered 4, after V lost 5 bases and J lost 0 bases. This CDR3 reads CASSRLAGGSYNEQFF. CDR3 DNA sequence: TGTGCCAGCAGTCGATTAGCGGGAGGCTCCTACAATGAGCAGTTCTTC.

This clonotype was counted a few times. The chain employs TRBV7-2 and TRBJ1-5; no definite D call. Germline V gives CDR1 SGHTA, CDR2 FQGNSA. The V end was cut by 5 bases, the J end by 6 bases, with 14 bases between. The CDR3 totals 14 residues. CDR3 region: CASSPGSGIQPQHF. The DNA for the CDR3 is TGTGCCAGCAGCCCCGGCTCGGGGATTCAGCCCCAGCATTTT.

This clonotype was recorded only once. This chain joins TRBV24-1 and TRBJ1-1; unclear D gene. Germline lookup yields CDR1 KGHDR and CDR2 SFDVKD. With 5 bases removed from V and 8 bases from J, the gap between germline ends came to 14 bases. The CDR3 runs to 13 residues. This CDR3 reads CATSGSALAEAFF. The CDR3 DNA is TGTGCCACCAGTGGTTCCGCTCTCGCCGAAGCTTTCTTT.

The chain uses TRBV5-6 and TRBJ2-3; D gene ambiguous. The CDR3 is 13 residues long. Trimming removed 5 bases from V and 5 bases from J, with 12 bases in between. Germline V CDR1 and CDR2: SGHDT, YYEEEE. DNA of the CDR3: TGTGCCAGCAGTGACTTTGGCTTAGATACGCAGTATTTT. Translation: CASSDFGLDTQYF.

The chain recombines TRBV12-3 or TRBV12-4 with TRBJ2-7, with D possibly being TRBD2 (5 bases). The ends were cut back, 6 bases at V and 0 bases at J, with 9 bases in the middle. The CDR3 is made up of 13 amino acids. The CDR3 nucleotides read TGTGCCAGCAGCTTTACTAGCTCCTACGAGCAGTACTTC. It yields the protein CASSFTSSYEQYF.